This T cell receptor beta chain comes out of a study of cytomegalovirus exposure and HLA in healthy donors. The overall study: In an early release, HLA-typed donors contributed approximately 82 million unique TCR sequences. Findings of the study overall: Most CMV-associated TCR beta chains were later found to appear HLA-restricted.

A remark on this clone: No antigen is known for it.

This PCR relied on a set of 60 Vbeta primers and 13 Jbeta primers. Method: immunoSEQ multiplex PCR; TCRdb's copy keeps in-frame clones and lacks some. The sample carries about 120,000 clones, roughly four fifths recorded once. Germline assignment: CDR1 SGDLS and CDR2 YYNGEE. V lost 2 bases and J 0 bases, leaving 11 bases between the germline ends. This CDR3 region has 16 residues. The genes are TRBV9 and TRBJ1-4; TRBD1 is a possible D gene (6 bases). This receptor was identified in a woman aged 40 to 50 in good health and CMV-seropositive. The sample taken for sequencing was PBMCs. CDR3 bases: TGTGCCAGCAGCGTCGGACAGCTTGCAACTAATGAAAAACTGTTTTTT. Residues: CASSVGQLATNEKLFF.